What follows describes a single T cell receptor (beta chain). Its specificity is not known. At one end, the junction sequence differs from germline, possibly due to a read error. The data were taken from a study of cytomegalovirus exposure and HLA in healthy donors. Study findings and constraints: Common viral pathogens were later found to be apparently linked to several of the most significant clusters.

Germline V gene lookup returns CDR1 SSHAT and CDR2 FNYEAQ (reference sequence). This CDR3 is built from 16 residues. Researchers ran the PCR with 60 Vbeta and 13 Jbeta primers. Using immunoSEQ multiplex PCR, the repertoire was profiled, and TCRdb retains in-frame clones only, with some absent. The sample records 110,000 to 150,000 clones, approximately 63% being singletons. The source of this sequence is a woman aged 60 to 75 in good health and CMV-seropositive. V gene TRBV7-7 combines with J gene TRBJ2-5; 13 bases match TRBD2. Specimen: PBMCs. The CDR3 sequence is CASSLGLAGALETQYF. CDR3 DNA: TGTGCTAGCAGCTTAGGACTAGCGGGAGCCCTAGAGACCCAGTACTTC.